The present entry profiles one T cell receptor (beta chain) with its context. The entry originates in a study of spatial heterogeneity in lung cancer. Each molecule of TCR cDNA was tagged with one unique molecular identifier. TCRdb reanalysed the 5' RACE reads using MiXCR and keeps one entry per CDR3 protein. This table has fewer than 150,000 distinct CDR3 sequences, approximately 11% appearing once. Documented time point: blood at routine non-recurrence follow-up after resection. Unsorted whole RNA samples from tumor, nontumor lung or frozen PBMC were sequenced. Germline lookup yields CDR1 SQVTM and CDR2 ANQGSEA. J gave up 7 bases and V 6 bases, and 5 bases lay outside the gene matches. The CDR3 sequence is 11 residues long.

The rearrangement joins TRBV29-1 to TRBJ1-2; 7 positions match TRBD1. The source is a female donor with early-stage non-small cell lung cancer. The material was PBMCs, obtained at follow-up. DNA of the CDR3: TGCAGCGTGAGACAGGGAAGTGGCTACACCTTC. Its translation is CSVRQGSGYTF.